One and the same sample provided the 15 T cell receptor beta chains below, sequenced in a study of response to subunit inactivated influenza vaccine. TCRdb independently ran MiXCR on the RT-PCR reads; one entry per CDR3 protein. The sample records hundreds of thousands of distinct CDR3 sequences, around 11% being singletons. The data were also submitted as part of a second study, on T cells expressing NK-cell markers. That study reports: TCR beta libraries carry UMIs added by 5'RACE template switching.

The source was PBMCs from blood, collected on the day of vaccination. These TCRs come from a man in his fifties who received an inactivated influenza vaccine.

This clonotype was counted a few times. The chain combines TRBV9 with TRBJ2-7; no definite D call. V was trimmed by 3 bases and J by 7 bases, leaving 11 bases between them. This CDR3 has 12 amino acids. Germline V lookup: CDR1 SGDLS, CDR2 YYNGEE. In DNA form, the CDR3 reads TGTGCCAGCAGCGCCAACCCTGGTGAGCAGTACTTC. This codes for CASSANPGEQYF.

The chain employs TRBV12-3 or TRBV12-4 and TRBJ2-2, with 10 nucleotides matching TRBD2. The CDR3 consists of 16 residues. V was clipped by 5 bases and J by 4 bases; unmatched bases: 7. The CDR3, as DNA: TGTGCCAGCAGTGGCCCAGCGGGGGGGGTCACCGGGGAGCTGTTTTTT. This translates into CASSGPAGGVTGELFF.

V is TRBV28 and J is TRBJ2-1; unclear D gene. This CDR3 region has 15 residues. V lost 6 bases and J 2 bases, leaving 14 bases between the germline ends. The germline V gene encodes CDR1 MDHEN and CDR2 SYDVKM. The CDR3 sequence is CASSRTISPYNEQFF. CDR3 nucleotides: TGTGCCAGCAGCCGAACGATTAGCCCCTACAATGAGCAGTTCTTC. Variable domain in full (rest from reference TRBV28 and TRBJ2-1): DVKVTQSSRYLVKRTGEKVFLECVQDMDHENMFWYRQDPGLGLRLIYFSYDVKMKEKGDIPEGYSVSREKKERFSLILESASTNQTSMYLCASSRTISPYNEQFFGPGTRLTVL.

The DNA of the CDR3 is TGTGCCAGCAGCTCTAGAGAACGCTATGGCTACACCTTC. This encodes CASSSRERYGYTF. This sequence joins TRBV9 and TRBJ1-2; the D is unclear. Germline CDR1 is SGDLS and CDR2 is YYNGEE. The CDR3 runs 13 residues. V was clipped by 4 bases and J by 4 bases, with 11 bases between them.

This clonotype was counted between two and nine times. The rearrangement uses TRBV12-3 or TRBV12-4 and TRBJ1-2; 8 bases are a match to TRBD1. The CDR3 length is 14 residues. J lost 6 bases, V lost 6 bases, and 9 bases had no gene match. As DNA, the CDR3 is TGTGCCAGCAGCAGAACCGGGACAGGTCATGGCTACACCTTC. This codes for CASSRTGTGHGYTF.

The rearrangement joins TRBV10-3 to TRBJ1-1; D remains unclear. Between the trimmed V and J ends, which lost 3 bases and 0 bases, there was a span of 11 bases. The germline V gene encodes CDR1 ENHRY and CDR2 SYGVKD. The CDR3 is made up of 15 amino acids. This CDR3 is CAISDSGAMNTEAFF. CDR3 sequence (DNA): TGTGCCATCAGTGACTCTGGCGCAATGAACACTGAAGCTTTCTTT.

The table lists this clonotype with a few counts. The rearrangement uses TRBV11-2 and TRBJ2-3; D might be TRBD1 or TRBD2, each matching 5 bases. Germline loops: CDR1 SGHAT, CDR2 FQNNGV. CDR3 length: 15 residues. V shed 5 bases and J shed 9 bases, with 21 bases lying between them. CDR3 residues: CASSRLRDLGRTQYF. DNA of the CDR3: TGTGCCAGCAGCCGCTTAAGGGACCTGGGTCGGACGCAGTATTTT.

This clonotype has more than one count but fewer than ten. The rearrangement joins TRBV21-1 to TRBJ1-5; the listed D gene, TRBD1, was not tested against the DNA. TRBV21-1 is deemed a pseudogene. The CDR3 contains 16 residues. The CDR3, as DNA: TGTGCCAGCGGGGGGTGGTGTAGATATAGCAATCAGCCCCAGCATTTT. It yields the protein CASGGWCRYSNQPQHF.

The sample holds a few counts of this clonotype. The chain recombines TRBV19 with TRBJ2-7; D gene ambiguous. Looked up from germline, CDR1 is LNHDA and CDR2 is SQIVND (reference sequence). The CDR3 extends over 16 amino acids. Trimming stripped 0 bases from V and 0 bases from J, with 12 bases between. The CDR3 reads CASSIDWDSRSYEQYF. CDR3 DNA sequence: TGTGCCAGTAGTATAGATTGGGATAGCCGCTCCTACGAGCAGTACTTC.

CDR3 sequence (DNA): TGTGCCTGGAGTGTACTATGGTTTAGCGGGGAGCAGTTCTTC. It translates to CAWSVLWFSGEQFF. This chain connects TRBV30 to TRBJ2-1; 7 nucleotides match TRBD2. Germline V CDR1 and CDR2: GTSNPN, SVGIG (reference sequence). The CDR3 is 14 amino acids. V lost 0 bases and J lost 10; bases outside the gene matches: 9. The full variable domain, in which reference TRBV30 and TRBJ2-1 provide the parts outside the CDR3, is SQTIHQWPATLVQPVGSPLSLECTVEGTSNPNLYWYRQAAGRGLQLLFYSVGIGQISSEVPQNLSASRPQDRQFILSSKKLLLSDSGFYLCAWSVLWFSGEQFFGPGTRLTVL.

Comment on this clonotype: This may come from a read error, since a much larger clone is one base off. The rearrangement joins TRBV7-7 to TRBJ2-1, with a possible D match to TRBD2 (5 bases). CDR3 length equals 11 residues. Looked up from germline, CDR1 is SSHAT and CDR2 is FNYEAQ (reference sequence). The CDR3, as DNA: TGTGCTAGCAGCTCCGGGGATGAGCAGCTCTTC. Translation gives CASSSGDEQLF.

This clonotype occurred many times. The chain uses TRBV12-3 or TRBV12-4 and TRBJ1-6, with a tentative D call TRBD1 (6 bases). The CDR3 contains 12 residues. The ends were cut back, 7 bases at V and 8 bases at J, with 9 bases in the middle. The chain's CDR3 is CASTDRYSPLHF. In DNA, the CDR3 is TGTGCCAGCACGGACAGATATTCACCCCTCCACTTT.

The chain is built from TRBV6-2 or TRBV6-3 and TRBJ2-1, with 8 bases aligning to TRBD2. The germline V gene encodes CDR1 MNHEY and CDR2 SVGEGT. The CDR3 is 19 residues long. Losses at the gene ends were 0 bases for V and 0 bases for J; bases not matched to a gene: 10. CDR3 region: CASSYSRRGGLSSYNEQFF. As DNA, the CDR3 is TGTGCCAGCAGTTACTCGAGACGGGGGGGGTTGAGCTCCTACAATGAGCAGTTCTTC.

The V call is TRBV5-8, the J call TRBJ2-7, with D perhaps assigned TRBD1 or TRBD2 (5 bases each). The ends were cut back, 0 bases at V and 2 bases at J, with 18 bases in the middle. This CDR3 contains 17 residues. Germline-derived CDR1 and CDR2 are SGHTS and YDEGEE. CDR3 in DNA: TGTGCCAGCAGCTTGGTCGTGACCGACGGGACGGCCTACGAGCAGTACTTC. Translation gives CASSLVVTDGTAYEQYF. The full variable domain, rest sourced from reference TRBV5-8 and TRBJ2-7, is EAGVTQSPTHLIKTRGQQATLRCSPISGHTSVYWYQQALGLGLQFLLWYDEGEERNRGNFPPRFSGRQFPNYSSELNVNALELEDSALYLCASSLVVTDGTAYEQYFGPGTRLTVT.

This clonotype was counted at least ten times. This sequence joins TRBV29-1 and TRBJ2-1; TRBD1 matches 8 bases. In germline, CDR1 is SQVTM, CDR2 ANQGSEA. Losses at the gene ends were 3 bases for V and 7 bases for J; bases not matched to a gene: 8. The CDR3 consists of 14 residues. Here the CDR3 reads CSVELDRATNEQFF. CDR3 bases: TGCAGCGTTGAGTTGGACAGGGCTACGAATGAGCAGTTCTTC.